The 18 T cell receptor beta chains below come from one sample, sequenced in a study of PD-1 blockade in classical Hodgkin lymphoma. Sequencing used immunoSEQ multiplex PCR; TCRdb keeps in-frame clones, though not all of them. Among under 35,000 clones listed, approximately 85% were seen once. Time point indicated: cycle 4 day 1 (C4D1), after about 6 weeks of nivolumab. With no exception, relapse followed autologous stem cell transplantation in all patients, and brentuximab vedotin exposure varied. By magnetic negative selection, CD4+ T cells were purified from thawed PBMCs. This material consisted of CD4+ T cells from blood, taken before the fourth cycle of nivolumab. The receptors shown here come from a human donor with classical Hodgkin lymphoma.

This sequence joins TRBV7-9 and TRBJ2-1; 8 bases agree with TRBD1. V was pared by 5 bases and J by 5 bases, with 8 bases of the junction left unmatched. CDR1 and CDR2 (germline): SEHNR, FQNEAQ (reference sequence). CDR3 length: 15 amino acids. CDR3 nucleotides: TGTGCCAGCAGCAAGGACAGGGAATGGAACAATGAGCAGTTCTTC. This translates into CASSKDREWNNEQFF.

In DNA, the CDR3 is TGTGCCTGGAGTGGCGAGACAGGGGCCGTTCTGGAAAAACTGTTTTTT. Translating it yields CAWSGETGAVLEKLFF. The chain uses TRBV30 and TRBJ1-4; 8 bases map to TRBD1. Germline V CDR1 and CDR2: GTSNPN, SVGIG (reference sequence). This CDR3 has 16 amino acids. Losses at the gene ends were 1 base for V and 8 bases for J; bases not matched to a gene: 12.

In DNA, the CDR3 is TGTGCCAGCAGCAAGTCCGGGACAGGGAGGACAGATACGCAGTATTTT. Translation: CASSKSGTGRTDTQYF. This chain links TRBV7-2 with TRBJ2-3; 9 positions agree with TRBD1. V lost 5 bases, J lost 3 bases, and 9 bases stayed unmatched. The V gene's germline CDR1 is SGHTA and CDR2 FQGNSA. The CDR3 runs to 16 residues.

The V gene is TRBV10-3, the J gene TRBJ2-1; the match to TRBD2 covers 9 bases. The CDR3 loop spans 15 amino acids. V was pared by 6 bases and J by 4 bases, with 7 bases of the junction left unmatched. The germline V gene has CDR1 ENHRY and CDR2 SYGVKD. This CDR3 reads CAIRDDSGGYNEQFF. The CDR3 region has the DNA TGTGCCATCAGGGACGATAGCGGGGGTTACAATGAGCAGTTCTTC.

This clone was observed a single time. The CDR3 here is CASSTRGDYGYTF. DNA for the CDR3: TGTGCCAGCAGTACCAGGGGAGACTATGGCTACACCTTC. The rearrangement joins TRBV6-6 to TRBJ1-2, with a weak D call TRBD1 (6 bases). Trimming left V 5 bases short and J 3 bases short, with 10 bases between. The CDR3 length is 13 residues. Germline assignment: CDR1 MNHNY and CDR2 SVGAGI (reference sequence).

The chain uses TRBV5-6 and TRBJ1-4; D not resolved. V dropped 2 bases and J dropped 1 base, with 18 bases sitting between them. The CDR3 totals 18 residues. Germline V gene sequence: CDR1 SGHDT, CDR2 YYEEEE. The CDR3 loop is CASSFFGDFGETNEKLFF. CDR3 DNA: TGTGCCAGCAGCTTCTTTGGGGATTTTGGGGAAACTAATGAAAAACTGTTTTTT.

This clone was seen just once. This rearrangement joins TRBV5-1 to TRBJ2-2, with 9 bases fitting TRBD2. CDR1 is SGHRS, CDR2 YFSETQ, per germline. After removal of 0 bases from V and 5 bases from J, the junction contained 5 bases not matched to a gene. The length of the CDR3 is 16 residues. The CDR3 coding sequence is TGCGCCAGCAGCTTGGATAGCGGGAGTCGAACCGGGGAGCTGTTTTTT. Encoded protein: CASSLDSGSRTGELFF.

The CDR3 DNA follows: TGTGCCTGCGCGGAGTCGGAGCTGTTTTTT. It specifies CACAESELFF. The chain employs TRBV30 and TRBJ2-2; no clear D. Per the germline V gene, CDR1 is GTSNPN and CDR2 is SVGIG (reference sequence). CDR3 length: 10 residues. With 6 bases removed from V and 10 bases from J, the gap between germline ends came to 9 bases.

This clone was detected a few times. This rearrangement joins TRBV11-2 to TRBJ2-5, with 7 bases matching TRBD1. Germline V gene lookup returns CDR1 SGHAT and CDR2 FQNNGV. J lost 5 bases, V lost 6 bases, and 6 bases had no gene match. This CDR3 region has 13 residues. CDR3 sequence: CASRVGQVETQYF. The CDR3 DNA is TGTGCCAGCAGGGTCGGACAGGTGGAGACCCAGTACTTC.

V gene TRBV29-1 combines with J gene TRBJ2-7; TRBD2 matches 7 bases. Germline V gene lookup returns CDR1 SQVTM and CDR2 ANQGSEA. The V gene end was trimmed by 4 bases and the J gene end by 0 bases; junction bases not matched to a gene: 6. CDR3 size: 14 residues. The CDR3 sequence: CSVVVAGSSYEQYF. The DNA of the CDR3 is TGCAGCGTTGTTGTAGCGGGTAGCTCCTACGAGCAGTACTTC.

The rearrangement links TRBV18 to TRBJ2-5; 14 bases map to TRBD2. The germline V gene encodes CDR1 KGHSH and CDR2 LQKENI. This CDR3 spans 17 amino acids. J lost 6 bases, V lost 0 bases, and 6 bases had no gene match. The CDR3 DNA sequence: TGTGCCAGCTCACCACCGACTAGCGGGAGGGCAGTGAAGACCCAGTACTTC. It yields the protein CASSPPTSGRAVKTQYF. Full variable domain (missing parts from reference TRBV18 and TRBJ2-5): NAGVMQNPRHLVRRRGQEARLRCSPMKGHSHVYWYRQLPEEGLKFMVYLQKENIIDESGMPKERFSAEFPKEGPSILRIQQVVRGDSAAYFCASSPPTSGRAVKTQYFGPGTRLLVL.

This chain links TRBV27 with TRBJ1-2; no clear D. Trimming took 5 bases from V and 3 from J, leaving 16 bases between them. Germline assignment: CDR1 MNHEY and CDR2 SMNVEV (reference sequence). The CDR3 contains 15 residues. This CDR3 is CASSLGPLEDYGYTF. The CDR3 nucleotides read TGTGCCAGCAGTCTAGGACCCCTTGAAGACTATGGCTACACCTTC.

This clone has only one observation. This rearrangement joins TRBV11-2 to TRBJ1-1; D is unclear. Trimming cost V 0 bases and J 10 bases, with 15 bases left between them. Germline CDR1 is SGHAT and CDR2 is FQNNGV. The CDR3 totals 14 residues. CDR3 nucleotide sequence: TGTGCCAGCAGCTTAGAGAAGGCCGGGGTTGGAGCTTTCTTT. Protein: CASSLEKAGVGAFF.

This chain links TRBV5-1 with TRBJ2-3, with D possibly matching TRBD1 (6 bases). Germline assignment: CDR1 SGHRS and CDR2 YFSETQ. CDR3 length: 13 residues. Trimming stripped 5 bases from V and 4 bases from J, with 11 bases between. The CDR3 sequence is CASSRGIADTQYF. The CDR3 nucleotides are TGCGCCAGCAGTAGGGGGATCGCAGATACGCAGTATTTT.

This rearrangement joins TRBV19 to TRBJ1-5, with a weak D call TRBD1 (6 bases). CDR3 length equals 15 residues. Germline V gene data show CDR1 as LNHDA and CDR2 as SQIVND (reference sequence). Deletions cut 4 bases from V and 5 bases from J, with 15 bases between. The CDR3: CASSKGQLMYQPQHF. The CDR3 DNA is TGTGCCAGTAGTAAGGGACAATTAATGTATCAGCCCCAGCATTTT.

The chain couples TRBV2 to TRBJ1-4; D not certain. The CDR3 length is 17 residues. The V gene's germline CDR1 is SNHLY and CDR2 FYNNEI. V was pared by 8 bases and J by 2 bases, with 21 bases between. The CDR3 DNA is TGTGCCAGCCGTACAACTCAGAGGCGTCGCACTAATGAAAAACTGTTTTTT. Its protein product is CASRTTQRRRTNEKLFF.

The rearrangement uses TRBV30 and TRBJ2-1; D perhaps matches TRBD2 (6 bases). Germline V gene lookup returns CDR1 GTSNPN and CDR2 SVGIG (reference sequence). The CDR3 runs to 14 residues. Trimming took off 4 bases at V and 0 bases at J, with 10 bases between the two ends. Here the CDR3 reads CAWISGNSYNEQFF. CDR3 coding DNA: TGTGCCTGGATTAGCGGTAACTCCTACAATGAGCAGTTCTTC.

In DNA form, the CDR3 reads TGTGCCATCAGTGATAGCGCCCTAAGGGGGGAGCTGTTTTTT. This gives the protein CAISDSALRGELFF. The chain joins TRBV10-3 to TRBJ2-2; the D gene is possibly TRBD2 (5 bases). There are 14 residues in the CDR3. V gave up 3 bases and J gave up 8 bases, with 13 bases separating them. Per the germline V gene, CDR1 is ENHRY and CDR2 is SYGVKD.